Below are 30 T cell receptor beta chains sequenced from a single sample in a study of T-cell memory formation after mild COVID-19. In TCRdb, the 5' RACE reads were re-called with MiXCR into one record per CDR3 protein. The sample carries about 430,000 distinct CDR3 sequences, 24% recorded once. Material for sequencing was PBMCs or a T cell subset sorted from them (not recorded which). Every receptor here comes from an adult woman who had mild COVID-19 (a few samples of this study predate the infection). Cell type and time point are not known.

The CDR3 spells CASRETDRNNEQFF. CDR3 nucleotide sequence: TGTGCCAGCAGGGAGACAGATCGTAACAATGAGCAGTTCTTC. The chain combines TRBV11-1 with TRBJ2-1, with D possibly TRBD1 on 5 matching bases. Trimming shortened V by 6 bases and J by 5 bases, and 14 bases separated the two germline ends. Looked up from germline, CDR1 is SGHAT and CDR2 is FQDESV (reference sequence). The CDR3 has 14 residues.

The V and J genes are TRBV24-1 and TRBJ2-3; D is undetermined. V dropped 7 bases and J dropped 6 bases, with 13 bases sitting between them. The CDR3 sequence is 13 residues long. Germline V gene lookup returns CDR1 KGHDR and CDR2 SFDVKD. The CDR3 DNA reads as TGTGCCACCAGCCGCCCTATGGTGGATACGCAGTATTTT. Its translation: CATSRPMVDTQYF.

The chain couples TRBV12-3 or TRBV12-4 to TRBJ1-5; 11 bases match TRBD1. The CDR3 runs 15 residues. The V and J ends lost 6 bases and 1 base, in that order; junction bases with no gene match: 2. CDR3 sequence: CASRGTGGSNQPQHF. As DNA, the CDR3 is TGTGCCAGCAGGGGGACAGGGGGGAGCAATCAGCCCCAGCATTTT.

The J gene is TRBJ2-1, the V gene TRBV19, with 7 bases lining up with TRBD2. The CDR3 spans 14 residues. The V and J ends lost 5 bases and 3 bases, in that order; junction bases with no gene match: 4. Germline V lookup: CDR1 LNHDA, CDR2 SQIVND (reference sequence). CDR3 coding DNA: TGTGCCAGTAGTGGACTAGAACGCTACAATGAGCAGTTCTTC. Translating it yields CASSGLERYNEQFF.

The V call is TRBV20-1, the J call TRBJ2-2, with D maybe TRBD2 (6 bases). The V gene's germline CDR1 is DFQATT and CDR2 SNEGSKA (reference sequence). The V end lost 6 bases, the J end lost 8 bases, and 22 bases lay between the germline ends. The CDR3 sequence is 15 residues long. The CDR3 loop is CSAQSPRDGVGELFF. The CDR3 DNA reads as TGCAGTGCCCAAAGCCCGCGGGACGGGGTAGGGGAGCTGTTTTTT.

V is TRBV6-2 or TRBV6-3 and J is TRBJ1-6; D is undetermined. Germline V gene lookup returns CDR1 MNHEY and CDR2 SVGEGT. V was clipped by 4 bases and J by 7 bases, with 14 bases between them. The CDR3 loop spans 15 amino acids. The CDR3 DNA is TGTGCCAGCAGTTTCGGAGGGTCGGAGAATTCACCCCTCCACTTT. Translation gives CASSFGGSENSPLHF.

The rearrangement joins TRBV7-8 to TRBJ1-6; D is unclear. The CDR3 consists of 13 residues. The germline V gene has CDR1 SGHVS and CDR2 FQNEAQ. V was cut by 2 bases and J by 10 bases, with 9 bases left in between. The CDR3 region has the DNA TGTGCCAGCAGCTTACGGGGAAGGTCACCCCTCCACTTT. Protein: CASSLRGRSPLHF. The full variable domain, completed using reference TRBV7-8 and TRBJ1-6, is GAGVSQSPRYKVAKRGQDVALRCDPISGHVSLFWYQQALGQGPEFLTYFQNEAQLDKSGLPSDRFFAERPEGSVSTLKIQRTQQEDSAVYLCASSLRGRSPLHFGNGTRLTVT.

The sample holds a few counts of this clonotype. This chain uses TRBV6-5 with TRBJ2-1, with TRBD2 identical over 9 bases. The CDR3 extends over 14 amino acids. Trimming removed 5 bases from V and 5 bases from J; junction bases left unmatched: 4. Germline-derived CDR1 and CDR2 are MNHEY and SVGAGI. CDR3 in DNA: TGTGCCAGCAGTCCCGGGACTAGCAACAATGAGCAGTTCTTC. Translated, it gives CASSPGTSNNEQFF.

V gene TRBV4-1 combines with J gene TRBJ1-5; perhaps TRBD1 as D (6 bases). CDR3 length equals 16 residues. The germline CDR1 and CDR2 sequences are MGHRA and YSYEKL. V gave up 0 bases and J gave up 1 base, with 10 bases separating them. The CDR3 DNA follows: TGCGCCAGCAGCCAAGATACAGGGACGAGCAATCAGCCCCAGCATTTT. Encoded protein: CASSQDTGTSNQPQHF.

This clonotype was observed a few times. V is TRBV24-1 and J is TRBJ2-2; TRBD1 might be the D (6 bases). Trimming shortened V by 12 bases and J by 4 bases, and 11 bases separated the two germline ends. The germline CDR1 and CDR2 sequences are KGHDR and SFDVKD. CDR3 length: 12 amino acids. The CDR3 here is CASQGATGELFF. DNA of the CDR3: TGTGCCTCACAGGGAGCCACCGGGGAGCTGTTTTTT.

The CDR3 region is CASSAPGNQPQHF. Here the CDR3 DNA reads TGTGCCAGCAGTGCTCCGGGCAATCAGCCCCAGCATTTT. The rearrangement uses TRBV6-5 and TRBJ1-5, with D unclear. The CDR3 runs 13 residues. Germline-derived CDR1 and CDR2 are MNHEY and SVGAGI. Trimming shortened V by 5 bases and J by 2 bases, and 7 bases separated the two germline ends.

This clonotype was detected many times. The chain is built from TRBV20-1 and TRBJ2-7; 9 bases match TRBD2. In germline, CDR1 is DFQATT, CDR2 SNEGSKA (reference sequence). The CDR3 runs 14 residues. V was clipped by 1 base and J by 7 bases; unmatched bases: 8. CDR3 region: CSARVVAGVGEQYF. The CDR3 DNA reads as TGCAGTGCTAGAGTGGTAGCGGGAGTGGGAGAGCAGTACTTC.

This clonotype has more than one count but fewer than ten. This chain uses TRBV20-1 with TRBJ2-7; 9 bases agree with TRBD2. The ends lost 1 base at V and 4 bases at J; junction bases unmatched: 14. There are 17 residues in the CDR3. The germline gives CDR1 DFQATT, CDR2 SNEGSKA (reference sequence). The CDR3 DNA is TGCAGTGCTAGAGTTCCTGAGCGTAGTAGCGGGAGATACGAGCAGTACTTC. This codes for CSARVPERSSGRYEQYF.

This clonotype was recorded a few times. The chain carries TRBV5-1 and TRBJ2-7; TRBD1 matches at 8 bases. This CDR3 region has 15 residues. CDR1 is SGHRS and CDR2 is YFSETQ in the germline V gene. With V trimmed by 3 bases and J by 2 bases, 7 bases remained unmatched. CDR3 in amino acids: CASSSRQGRAYEQYF. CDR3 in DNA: TGCGCCAGCAGCTCTCGACAGGGGCGGGCCTACGAGCAGTACTTC.

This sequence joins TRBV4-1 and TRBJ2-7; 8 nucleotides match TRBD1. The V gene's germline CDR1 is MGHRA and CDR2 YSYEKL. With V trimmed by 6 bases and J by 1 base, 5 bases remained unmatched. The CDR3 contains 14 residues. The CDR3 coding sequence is TGCGCCAGCAGACAAACAGGGGGTTCCTACGAGCAGTACTTC. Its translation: CASRQTGGSYEQYF.

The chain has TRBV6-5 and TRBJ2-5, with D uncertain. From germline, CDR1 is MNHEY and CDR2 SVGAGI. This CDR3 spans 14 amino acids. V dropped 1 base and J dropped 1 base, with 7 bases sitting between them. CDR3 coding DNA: TGTGCCAGCAGTTACTTCAACAGCCAAGAGACCCAGTACTTC. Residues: CASSYFNSQETQYF.

This chain's CDR3 is CASSPVRRNTGELFF. In nucleotides, the CDR3 is TGTGCCAGCAGTCCTGTGAGGAGGAACACCGGGGAGCTGTTTTTT. V is TRBV12-3 or TRBV12-4 and J is TRBJ2-2, with D hard to call. V was cut by 5 bases and J by 1 base, with 11 bases left in between. The CDR3 runs 15 residues.

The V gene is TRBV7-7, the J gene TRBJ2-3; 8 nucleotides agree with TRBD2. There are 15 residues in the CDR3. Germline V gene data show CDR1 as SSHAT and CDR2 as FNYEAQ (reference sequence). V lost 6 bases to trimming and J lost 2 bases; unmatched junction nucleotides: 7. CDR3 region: CASSLGGGFTDTQYF. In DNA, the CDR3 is TGTGCCAGCAGTCTTGGCGGGGGGTTCACAGATACGCAGTATTTT.

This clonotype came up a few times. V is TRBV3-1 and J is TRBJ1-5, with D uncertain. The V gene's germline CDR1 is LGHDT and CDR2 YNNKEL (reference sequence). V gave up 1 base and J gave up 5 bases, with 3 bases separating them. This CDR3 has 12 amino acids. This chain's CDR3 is CASSQADQPQHF. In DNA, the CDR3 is TGTGCCAGCAGCCAAGCCGATCAGCCCCAGCATTTT.

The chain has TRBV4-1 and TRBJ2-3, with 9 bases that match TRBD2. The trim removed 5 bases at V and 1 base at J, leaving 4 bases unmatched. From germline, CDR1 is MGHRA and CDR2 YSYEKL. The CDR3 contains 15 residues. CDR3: CASSMKRGGTDTQYF. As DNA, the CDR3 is TGCGCCAGCAGCATGAAGCGGGGGGGCACAGATACGCAGTATTTT.

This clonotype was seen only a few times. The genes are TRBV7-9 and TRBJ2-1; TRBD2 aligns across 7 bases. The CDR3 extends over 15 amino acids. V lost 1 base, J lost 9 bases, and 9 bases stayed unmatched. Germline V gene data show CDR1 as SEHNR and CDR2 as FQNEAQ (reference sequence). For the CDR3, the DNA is TGTGCCAGCAGCTTAGTCCAGCGCGGGGGTTTTGAGCAGTTCTTC. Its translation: CASSLVQRGGFEQFF. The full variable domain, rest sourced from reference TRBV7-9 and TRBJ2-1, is DTGVSQNPRHKITKRGQNVTFRCDPISEHNRLYWYRQTLGQGPEFLTYFQNEAQLEKSRLLSDRFSAERPKGSFSTLEIQRTEQGDSAMYLCASSLVQRGGFEQFFGPGTRLTVL.

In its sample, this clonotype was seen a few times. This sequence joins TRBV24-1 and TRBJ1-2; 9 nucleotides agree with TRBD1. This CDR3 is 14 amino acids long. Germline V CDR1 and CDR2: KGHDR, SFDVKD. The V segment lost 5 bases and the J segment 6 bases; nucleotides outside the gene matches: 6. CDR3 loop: CATSAGTGKDGYTF. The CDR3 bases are TGTGCCACCAGTGCCGGGACAGGGAAAGATGGCTACACCTTC.

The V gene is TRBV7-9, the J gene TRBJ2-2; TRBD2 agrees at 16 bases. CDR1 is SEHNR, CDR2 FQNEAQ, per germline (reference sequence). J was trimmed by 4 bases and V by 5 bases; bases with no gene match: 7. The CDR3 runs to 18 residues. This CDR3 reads CASSGTSGGAQPTGELFF. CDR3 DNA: TGTGCCAGCAGCGGGACTAGCGGGGGGGCACAACCCACCGGGGAGCTGTTTTTT.

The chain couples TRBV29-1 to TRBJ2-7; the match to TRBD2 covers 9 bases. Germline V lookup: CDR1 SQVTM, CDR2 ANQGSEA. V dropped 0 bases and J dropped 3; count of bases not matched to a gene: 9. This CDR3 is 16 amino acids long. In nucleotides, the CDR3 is TGCAGCGTTGAAGATCTTCGGGGTAGCGGGGGCTACGAGCAGTACTTC. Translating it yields CSVEDLRGSGGYEQYF.

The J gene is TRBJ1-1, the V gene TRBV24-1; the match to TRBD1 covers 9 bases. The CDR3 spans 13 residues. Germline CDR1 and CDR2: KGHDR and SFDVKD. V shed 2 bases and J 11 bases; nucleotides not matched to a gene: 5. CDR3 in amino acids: CATSDWGQGRAFF. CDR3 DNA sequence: TGTGCCACCAGTGATTGGGGACAGGGAAGGGCTTTCTTT.

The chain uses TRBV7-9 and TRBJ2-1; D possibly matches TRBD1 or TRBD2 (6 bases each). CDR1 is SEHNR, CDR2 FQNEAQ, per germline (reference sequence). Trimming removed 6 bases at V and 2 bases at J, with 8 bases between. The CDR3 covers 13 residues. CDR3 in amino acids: CASRGGTYNEQFF. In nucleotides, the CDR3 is TGTGCCAGCAGAGGGGGGACCTACAATGAGCAGTTCTTC.

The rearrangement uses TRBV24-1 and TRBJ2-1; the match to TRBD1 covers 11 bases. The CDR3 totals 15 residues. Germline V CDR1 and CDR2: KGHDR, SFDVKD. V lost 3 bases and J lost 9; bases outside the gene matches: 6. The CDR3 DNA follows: TGTGCCACCAGTGATCAGGACAGGGGGCCGATTGAGCAGTTCTTC. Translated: CATSDQDRGPIEQFF.

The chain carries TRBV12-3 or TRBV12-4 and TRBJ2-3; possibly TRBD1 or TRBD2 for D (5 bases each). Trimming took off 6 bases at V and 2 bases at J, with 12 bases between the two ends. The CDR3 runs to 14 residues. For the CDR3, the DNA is TGTGCCAGCAGCCGACGGGACCCCACAGATACGCAGTATTTT. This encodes CASSRRDPTDTQYF.

CDR3 loop: CASSLGDATEAFF. Here the CDR3 DNA reads TGTGCCAGCAGTTTAGGGGACGCCACTGAAGCTTTCTTT. The chain carries TRBV12-3 or TRBV12-4 and TRBJ1-1; weak D call: TRBD1 (5 bases). This CDR3 region has 13 residues. V gave up 1 base and J gave up 4 bases, with 7 bases separating them.

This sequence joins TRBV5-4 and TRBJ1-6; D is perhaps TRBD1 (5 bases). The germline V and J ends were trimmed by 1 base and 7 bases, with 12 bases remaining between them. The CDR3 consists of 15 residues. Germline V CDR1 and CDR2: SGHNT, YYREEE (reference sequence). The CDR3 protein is CASSLTGRRNSPLHF. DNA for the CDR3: TGTGCCAGCAGCTTGACGGGGCGCCGGAATTCACCCCTCCACTTT.